This T cell receptor (beta chain) was documented in a study of shared clonotypes between healthy human individuals. The naive CD8 population came from CD45RO-negative cells selected for CCR7, without terminally differentiated effector memory CD45RA+ cells. Researchers ran the assay at a deep level. Repertoires were generated with immunoSEQ multiplex PCR, while TCRdb's copy carries only in-frame clones and drops some. The table records about 2,200,000 clones, under 95% of them present only once. CDR3 length equals 15 residues. Between the trimmed V and J ends, which lost 6 bases and 3 bases, there was a span of 18 bases. CDR1 and CDR2 (germline): LNHDA, SQIVND (reference sequence). This clone was detected only once.

The material sequenced was naive CD8+ T cells from PBMCs. J is TRBJ2-7 and V is TRBV19; TRBD2 is a possible D gene (6 bases). This clonotype was obtained from a man between 18 and 29 years old in good health. Some clones in this sample may be carry-over from other donors' samples. The CDR3 here is CASSPSGRNSYEQYF. The CDR3 nucleotides are TGTGCCAGTAGCCCCTCCGGGAGAAATAGCTACGAGCAGTACTTC.